Sequencing of this T cell receptor (beta chain) was carried out in a study of CD8 T cells in ankylosing spondylitis. Regarding the study as a whole: One TCR beta motif, made up of eight highly homologous variants, appeared characteristic of ankylosing spondylitis blood. Matched ankylosing spondylitis synovial fluid reportedly showed significant enrichment of disease-linked clones.

One entry per CDR3 protein results from TCRdb running MiXCR on the 5' RACE reads. The sample includes around 340,000 distinct CDR3 sequences, approximately 20% of them seen just once. The CDR3 extends over 16 amino acids. V was trimmed by 0 bases and J by 2 bases, leaving 14 bases between them. Germline CDR1 and CDR2: LGHDT and YNNKEL (reference sequence). Regarding this clonotype: The antigen is unknown.

The J gene is TRBJ2-7, the V gene TRBV3-1; possibly TRBD2 for D (7 bases). The clonotype comes from a male donor with ankylosing spondylitis or in good health (not recorded which). The source material was blood, either unsorted or a sorted T cell fraction (not recorded which). CDR3 sequence: CASSQDRGGTPYEQYF. The CDR3 DNA follows: TGTGCCAGCAGCCAAGATAGGGGGGGCACCCCCTACGAGCAGTACTTC.